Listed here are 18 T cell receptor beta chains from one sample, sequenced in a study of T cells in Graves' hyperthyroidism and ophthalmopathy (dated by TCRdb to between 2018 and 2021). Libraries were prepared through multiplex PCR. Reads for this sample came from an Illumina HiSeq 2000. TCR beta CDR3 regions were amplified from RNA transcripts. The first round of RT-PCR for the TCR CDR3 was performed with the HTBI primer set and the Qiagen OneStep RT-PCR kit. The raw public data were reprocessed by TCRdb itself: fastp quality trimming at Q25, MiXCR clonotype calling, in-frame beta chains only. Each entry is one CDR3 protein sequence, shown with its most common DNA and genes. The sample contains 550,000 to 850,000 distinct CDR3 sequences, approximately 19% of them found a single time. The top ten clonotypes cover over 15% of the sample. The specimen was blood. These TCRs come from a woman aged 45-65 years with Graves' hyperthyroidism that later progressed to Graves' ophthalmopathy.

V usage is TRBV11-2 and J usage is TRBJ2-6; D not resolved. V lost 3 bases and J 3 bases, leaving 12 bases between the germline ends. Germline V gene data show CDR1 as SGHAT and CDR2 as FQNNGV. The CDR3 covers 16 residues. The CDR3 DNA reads TGTGCCAGCAGCTTCTCCCGTTTGGGTGGGGCCAACGTCCTGACTTTC. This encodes CASSFSRLGGANVLTF. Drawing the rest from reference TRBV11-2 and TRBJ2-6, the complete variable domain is EAGVAQSPRYKIIEKRQSVAFWCNPISGHATLYWYQQILGQGPKLLIQFQNNGVVDDSQLPKDRFSAERLKGVDSTLKIQPAKLEDSAVYLCASSFSRLGGANVLTFGAGSRLTVL.

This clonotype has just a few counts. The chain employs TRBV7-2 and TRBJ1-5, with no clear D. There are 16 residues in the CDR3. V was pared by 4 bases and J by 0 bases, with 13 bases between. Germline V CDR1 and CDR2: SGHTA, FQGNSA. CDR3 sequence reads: CASSSGLRDSNQPQHF. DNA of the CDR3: TGTGCCAGCAGCTCGGGTCTGAGAGATAGCAATCAGCCCCAGCATTTT.

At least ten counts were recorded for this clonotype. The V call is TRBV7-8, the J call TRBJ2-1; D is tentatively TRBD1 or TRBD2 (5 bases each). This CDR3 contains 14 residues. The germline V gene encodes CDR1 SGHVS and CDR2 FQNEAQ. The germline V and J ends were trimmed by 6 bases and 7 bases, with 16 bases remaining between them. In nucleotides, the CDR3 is TGTGCCAGCAGGAGGGGCCTTGGATTAAATGAGCAGTTCTTC. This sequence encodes CASRRGLGLNEQFF.

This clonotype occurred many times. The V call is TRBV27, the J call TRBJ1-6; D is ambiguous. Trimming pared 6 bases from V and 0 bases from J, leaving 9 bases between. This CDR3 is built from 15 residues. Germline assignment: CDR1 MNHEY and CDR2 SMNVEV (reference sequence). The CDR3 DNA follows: TGTGCCAGCAGGGTGCCTGGCTCCTATAATTCACCCCTCCACTTT. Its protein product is CASRVPGSYNSPLHF.

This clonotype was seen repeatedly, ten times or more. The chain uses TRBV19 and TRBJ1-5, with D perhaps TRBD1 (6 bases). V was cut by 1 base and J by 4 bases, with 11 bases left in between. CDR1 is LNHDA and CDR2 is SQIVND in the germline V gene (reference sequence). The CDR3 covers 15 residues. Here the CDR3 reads CASSIVGQKNQPQHF. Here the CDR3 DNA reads TGTGCCAGTAGTATAGTAGGACAGAAAAATCAGCCCCAGCATTTT.

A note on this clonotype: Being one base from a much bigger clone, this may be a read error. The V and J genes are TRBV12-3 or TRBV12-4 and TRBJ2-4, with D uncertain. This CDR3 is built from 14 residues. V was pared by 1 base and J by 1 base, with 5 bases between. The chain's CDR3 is CASSLGGAKNIQYF. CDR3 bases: TGTGCCAGCAGTTTAGGGGGTGCCAAAAACATTCAGTACTTC.

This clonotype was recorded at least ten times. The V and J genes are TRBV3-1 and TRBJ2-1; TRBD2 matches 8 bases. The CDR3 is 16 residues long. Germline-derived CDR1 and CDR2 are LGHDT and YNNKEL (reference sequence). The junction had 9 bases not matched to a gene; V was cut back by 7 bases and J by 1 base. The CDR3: CASTLDQRGSYNEQFF. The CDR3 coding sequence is TGTGCCAGCACCTTAGACCAGCGGGGGTCCTACAATGAGCAGTTCTTC.

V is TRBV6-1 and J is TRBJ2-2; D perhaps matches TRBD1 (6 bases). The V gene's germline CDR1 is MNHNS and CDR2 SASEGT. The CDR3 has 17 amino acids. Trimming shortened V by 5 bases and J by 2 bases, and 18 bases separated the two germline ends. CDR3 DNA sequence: TGTGCCAGCAGTCCGACCGTCCCGGGACACAACACCGGGGAGCTGTTTTTT. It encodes CASSPTVPGHNTGELFF.

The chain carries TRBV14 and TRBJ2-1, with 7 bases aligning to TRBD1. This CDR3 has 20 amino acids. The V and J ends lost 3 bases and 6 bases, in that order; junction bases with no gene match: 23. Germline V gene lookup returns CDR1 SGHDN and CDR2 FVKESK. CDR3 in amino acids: CASSQQPDRFTGFVPNEQFF. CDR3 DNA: TGTGCCAGCAGCCAGCAACCGGACAGGTTCACGGGGTTTGTCCCCAATGAGCAGTTCTTC.

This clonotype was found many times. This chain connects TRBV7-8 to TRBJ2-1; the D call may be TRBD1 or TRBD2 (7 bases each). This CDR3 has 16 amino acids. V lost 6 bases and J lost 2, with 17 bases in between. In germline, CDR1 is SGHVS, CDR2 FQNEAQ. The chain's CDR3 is CASSEDAGGAYNEQFF. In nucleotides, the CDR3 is TGTGCCAGCAGTGAAGATGCAGGGGGGGCCTACAATGAGCAGTTCTTC.

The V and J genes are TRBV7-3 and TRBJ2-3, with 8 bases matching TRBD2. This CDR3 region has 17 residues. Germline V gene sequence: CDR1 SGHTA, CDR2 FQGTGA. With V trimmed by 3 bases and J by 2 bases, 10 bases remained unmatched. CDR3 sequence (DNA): TGTGCCAGCAGCTTGGGGTTTGGGCGGGAGGTCACAGATACGCAGTATTTT. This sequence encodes CASSLGFGREVTDTQYF.

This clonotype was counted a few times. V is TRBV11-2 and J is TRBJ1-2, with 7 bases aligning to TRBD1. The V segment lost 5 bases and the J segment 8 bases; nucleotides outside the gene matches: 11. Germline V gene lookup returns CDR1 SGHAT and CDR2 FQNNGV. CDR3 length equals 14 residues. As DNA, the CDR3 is TGTGCCAGCAGCCGAAGTTCAGGGGGTCAGGGCTACACCTTC. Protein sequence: CASSRSSGGQGYTF.

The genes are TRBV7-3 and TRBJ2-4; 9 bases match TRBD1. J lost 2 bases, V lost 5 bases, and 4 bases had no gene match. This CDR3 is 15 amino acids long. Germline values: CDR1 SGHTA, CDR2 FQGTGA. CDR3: CASSPTGGPKNIQYF. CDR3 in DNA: TGTGCCAGCAGCCCCACAGGGGGCCCCAAAAACATTCAGTACTTC.

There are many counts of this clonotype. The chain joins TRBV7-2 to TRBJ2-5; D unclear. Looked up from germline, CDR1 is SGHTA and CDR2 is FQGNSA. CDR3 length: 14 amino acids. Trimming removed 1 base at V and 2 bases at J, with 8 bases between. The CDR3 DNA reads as TGTGCCAGCAGCTTAGGGGCCATTCAAGAGACCCAGTACTTC. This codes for CASSLGAIQETQYF.

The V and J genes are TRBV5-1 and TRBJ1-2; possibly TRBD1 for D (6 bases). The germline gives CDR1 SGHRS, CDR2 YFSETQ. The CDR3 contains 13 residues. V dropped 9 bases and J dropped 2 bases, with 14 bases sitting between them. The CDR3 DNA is TGCGCCACCTCCTCGCAGGGGAACTATGGCTACACCTTC. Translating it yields CATSSQGNYGYTF.

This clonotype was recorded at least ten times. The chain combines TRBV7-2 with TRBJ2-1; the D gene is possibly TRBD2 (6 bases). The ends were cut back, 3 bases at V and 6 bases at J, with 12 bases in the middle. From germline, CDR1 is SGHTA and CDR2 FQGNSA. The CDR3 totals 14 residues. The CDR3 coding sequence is TGTGCCAGCAGCTTGGGCGGGACGTTCAATGAGCAGTTCTTC. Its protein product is CASSLGGTFNEQFF.

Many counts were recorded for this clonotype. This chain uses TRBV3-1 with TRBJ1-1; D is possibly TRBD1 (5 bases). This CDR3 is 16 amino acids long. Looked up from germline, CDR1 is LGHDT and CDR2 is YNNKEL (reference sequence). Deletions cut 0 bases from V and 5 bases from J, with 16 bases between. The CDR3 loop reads CASSQDRGRVRTEAFF. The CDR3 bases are TGTGCCAGCAGCCAAGATCGGGGGAGGGTTCGGACTGAAGCTTTCTTT.

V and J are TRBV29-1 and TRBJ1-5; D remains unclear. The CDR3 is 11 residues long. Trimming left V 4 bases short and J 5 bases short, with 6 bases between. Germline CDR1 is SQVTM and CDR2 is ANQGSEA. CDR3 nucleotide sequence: TGCAGCGTTGGATCGGATCAGCCCCAGCATTTT. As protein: CSVGSDQPQHF.